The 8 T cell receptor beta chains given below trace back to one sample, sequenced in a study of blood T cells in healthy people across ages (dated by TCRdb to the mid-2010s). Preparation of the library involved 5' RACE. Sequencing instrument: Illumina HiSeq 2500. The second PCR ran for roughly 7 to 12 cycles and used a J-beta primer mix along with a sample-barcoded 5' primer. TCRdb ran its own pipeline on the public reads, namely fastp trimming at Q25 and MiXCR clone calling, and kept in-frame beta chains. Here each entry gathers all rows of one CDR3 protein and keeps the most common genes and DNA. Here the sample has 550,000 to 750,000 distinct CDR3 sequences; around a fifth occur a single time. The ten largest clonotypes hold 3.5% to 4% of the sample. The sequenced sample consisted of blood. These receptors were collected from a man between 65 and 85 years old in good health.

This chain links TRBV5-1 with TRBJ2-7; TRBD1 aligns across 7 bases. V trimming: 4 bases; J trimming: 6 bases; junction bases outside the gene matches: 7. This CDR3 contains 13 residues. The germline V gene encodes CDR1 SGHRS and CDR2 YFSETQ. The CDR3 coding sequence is TGCGCCAGCAGCCCGGGACAGACTCGCGAGCAGTACTTC. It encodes CASSPGQTREQYF.

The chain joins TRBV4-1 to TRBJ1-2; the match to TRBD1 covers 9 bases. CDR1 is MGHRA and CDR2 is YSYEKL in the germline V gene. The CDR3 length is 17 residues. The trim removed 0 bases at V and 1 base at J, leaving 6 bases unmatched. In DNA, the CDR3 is TGCGCCAGCAGCCAAGATTTTGCGGGACAGGGTAACTATGGCTACACCTTC. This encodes CASSQDFAGQGNYGYTF.

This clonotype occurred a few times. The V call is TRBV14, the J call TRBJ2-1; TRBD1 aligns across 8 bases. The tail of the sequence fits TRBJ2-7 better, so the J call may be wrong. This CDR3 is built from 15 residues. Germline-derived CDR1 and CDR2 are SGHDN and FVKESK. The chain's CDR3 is CASSLGQGLFYEQYF. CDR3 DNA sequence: TGTGCCAGCAGCCTCGGACAGGGACTCTTCTACGAGCAGTACTTC.

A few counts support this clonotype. The chain's CDR3 is CASSLEPGSKGIQYF. The CDR3 coding sequence is TGCGCCAGCAGCTTGGAACCGGGATCCAAGGGGATTCAGTACTTC. The chain joins TRBV5-1 to TRBJ2-4; D is perhaps TRBD1 or TRBD2 (5 bases each). The CDR3 sequence is 15 residues long. V shed 0 bases and J shed 10 bases, with 17 bases lying between them. Germline V lookup: CDR1 SGHRS, CDR2 YFSETQ.

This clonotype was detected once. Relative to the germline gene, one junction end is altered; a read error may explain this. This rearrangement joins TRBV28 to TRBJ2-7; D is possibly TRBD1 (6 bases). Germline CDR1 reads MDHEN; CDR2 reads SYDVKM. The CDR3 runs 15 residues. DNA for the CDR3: TGTGCCAGCGGTTTAGCCGGGACAATATCCTACGAGCAGTACTTC. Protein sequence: CASGLAGTISYEQYF.

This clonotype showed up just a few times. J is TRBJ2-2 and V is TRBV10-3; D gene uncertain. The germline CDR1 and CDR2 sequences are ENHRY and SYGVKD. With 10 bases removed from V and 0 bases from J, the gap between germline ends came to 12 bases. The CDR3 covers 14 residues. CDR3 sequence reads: CATLDRANTGELFF. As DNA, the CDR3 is TGTGCCACCCTGGACCGAGCGAACACCGGGGAGCTGTTTTTT.

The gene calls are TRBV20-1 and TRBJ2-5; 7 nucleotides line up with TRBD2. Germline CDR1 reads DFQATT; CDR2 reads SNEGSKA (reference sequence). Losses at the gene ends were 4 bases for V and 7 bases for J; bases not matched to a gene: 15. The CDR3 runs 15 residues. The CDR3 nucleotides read TGCAGTGCTAATCCTACTTCTAGCGGTAGCTGGACCCAGTACTTC. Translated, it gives CSANPTSSGSWTQYF.

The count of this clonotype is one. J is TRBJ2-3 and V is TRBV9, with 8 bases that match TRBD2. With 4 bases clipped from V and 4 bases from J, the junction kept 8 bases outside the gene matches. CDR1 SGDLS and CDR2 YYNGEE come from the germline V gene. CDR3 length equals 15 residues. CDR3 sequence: CASSPSSGSADTQYF. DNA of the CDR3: TGTGCCAGCAGCCCGTCAAGCGGGAGTGCAGATACGCAGTATTTT.